The 2 T cell receptor beta chains presented below share a single source sample, sequenced in a study of post-analysis software for immune sequencing data. Study-wide findings and caveats: There were four or five TRBV segments more frequent in patients than controls, and TRBV5-6, TRBV5-1 and TRBV20-1 were among them.

TCR beta libraries were prepared from cDNA with unique molecular identifiers. One entry per CDR3 protein results from TCRdb running MiXCR on the PCR reads. Of about 770,000 distinct CDR3 sequences listed, just over 45% are singletons. Which antigens these TCRs recognize remains unknown. The specimen sequenced was blood. These receptors came from a girl under 18 with multiple sclerosis.

The CDR3 here is CSARDWRTDEQFF. DNA of the CDR3: TGCAGTGCTAGAGATTGGAGGACCGATGAGCAGTTCTTC. V gene TRBV20-1 combines with J gene TRBJ2-1; TRBD2 is a possible D gene (5 bases). Germline V lookup: CDR1 DFQATT, CDR2 SNEGSKA (reference sequence). The CDR3 runs 13 residues. The V and J ends lost 0 bases and 8 bases respectively, with 11 bases between them.

CDR3 sequence: CSVELEDRSGANVLTF. The DNA for the CDR3 is TGCAGCGTTGAACTGGAGGACCGCTCTGGGGCCAACGTCCTGACTTTC. The chain recombines TRBV29-1 with TRBJ2-6, with D maybe TRBD2 (5 bases). Germline CDR1 and CDR2: SQVTM and ANQGSEA. The V and J ends lost 2 bases and 0 bases respectively, with 11 bases between them. The length of the CDR3 is 16 residues.